The 16 T cell receptor beta chains presented below share a single source sample, sequenced in a study of T cell responses to AZD1222 COVID-19 vaccine. Using immunoSEQ multiplex PCR, the repertoire was profiled, and TCRdb retains in-frame clones only, with some absent. Altogether 86,000 or so clones are present, over 85% being singletons, with the ten largest covering 2% to 2.5%. The material sequenced was peripheral blood, taken on day 0 of AZD1222 vaccination. Receptors originate from an adult in good health.

The rearrangement links TRBV6-2 or TRBV6-3 to TRBJ1-3, with unresolved D. V lost 0 bases and J 1 base, leaving 4 bases between the germline ends. Looked up from germline, CDR1 is MNHEY and CDR2 is SVGEGT. CDR3 length: 14 amino acids. The CDR3 protein is CASSYSTSGNTIYF. CDR3 nucleotide sequence: TGTGCCAGCAGTTACTCGACATCTGGAAACACCATATATTTT.

The chain is built from TRBV6-5 and TRBJ2-2; D not certain. The CDR3 length is 14 residues. Trimming shortened V by 10 bases and J by 5 bases, and 17 bases separated the two germline ends. Per the germline V gene, CDR1 is MNHEY and CDR2 is SVGAGI. The CDR3 spells CATSYLGPTGELFF. In DNA form, the CDR3 reads TGTGCCACCTCTTATCTGGGTCCAACCGGGGAGCTGTTTTTT.

V usage is TRBV5-1 and J usage is TRBJ2-3, with D perhaps matching TRBD2 (6 bases). Trimming took 3 bases from V and 3 from J, leaving 14 bases between them. The CDR3 sequence is 15 residues long. In germline, CDR1 is SGHRS, CDR2 YFSETQ. CDR3 DNA sequence: TGCGCCAGCAGCTGGAGCGGGCGAGGAACAGATACGCAGTATTTT. Its translation is CASSWSGRGTDTQYF.

The CDR3 bases are TGTGCCAGCAGCGGACAGAGGAACACTGAAGCTTTCTTT. Amino acid sequence: CASSGQRNTEAFF. The chain links TRBV12-3 or TRBV12-4 to TRBJ1-1, with D perhaps matching TRBD1 (6 bases). CDR3 size: 13 residues. Trimming left V 6 bases short and J 1 base short, with 9 bases between.

The chain recombines TRBV21-1 with TRBJ1-4; the table calls TRBD1, which could not be checked here. TRBV21-1 is a documented pseudogene. This CDR3 is built from 16 residues. CDR3 sequence reads: CASSRMFGTGDEKLFF. DNA of the CDR3: TGTGCCAGCAGCCGCATGTTCGGGACAGGGGATGAAAAACTGTTTTTT.

The chain uses TRBV27 and TRBJ1-3; 7 nucleotides align to TRBD1. The ends lost 4 bases at V and 0 bases at J; junction bases unmatched: 12. From germline, CDR1 is MNHEY and CDR2 SMNVEV (reference sequence). This CDR3 has 18 residues. DNA of the CDR3: TGTGCCAGCAGTTATTCCTGGTATACAGGGGCCTCTGGAAACACCATATATTTT. Translated: CASSYSWYTGASGNTIYF.

V is TRBV5-1 and J is TRBJ2-3; 9 positions agree with TRBD2. The CDR3 is made up of 16 amino acids. Losses at the gene ends were 0 bases for V and 0 bases for J; bases not matched to a gene: 2. The germline V gene encodes CDR1 SGHRS and CDR2 YFSETQ. CDR3 bases: TGCGCCAGCAGCTTGGTAGCGGGGGCTAGCACAGATACGCAGTATTTT. Encoded protein: CASSLVAGASTDTQYF.

The chain employs TRBV10-3 and TRBJ1-2; weak D call: TRBD1 (5 bases). Germline V gene lookup returns CDR1 ENHRY and CDR2 SYGVKD. V was trimmed by 0 bases and J by 2 bases, leaving 16 bases between them. This CDR3 contains 17 residues. The CDR3: CAISESGLLGSNYGYTF. In DNA form, the CDR3 reads TGTGCCATCAGTGAGTCGGGGCTCCTAGGATCCAACTATGGCTACACCTTC.

The chain recombines TRBV3-1 (or the pseudogene TRBV3-2) with TRBJ1-2; no clear D. CDR3 length: 12 amino acids. The germline gives CDR1 LGHDT, CDR2 YNNKEL (reference sequence). The V end lost 3 bases, the J end lost 5 bases, and 7 bases lay between the germline ends. The CDR3 protein is CASSQYSYGYTF. In DNA, the CDR3 is TGTGCCAGCAGCCAGTACAGTTATGGCTACACCTTC.

The chain is built from TRBV6-4 and TRBJ2-3; 10 nucleotides agree with TRBD1. This CDR3 has 15 amino acids. The V and J ends lost 5 bases and 2 bases, in that order; junction bases with no gene match: 4. Germline values: CDR1 MRHNA, CDR2 SNTAGT. The CDR3, as DNA: TGTGCCAGCAGTCCCGGGACAGGGGACACAGATACGCAGTATTTT. The encoded protein is CASSPGTGDTDTQYF.

This sequence joins TRBV5-5 and TRBJ2-1; no clear D gene. Germline V CDR1 and CDR2: SGHKS, YYEKEE (reference sequence). V was cut by 6 bases and J by 2 bases, with 18 bases left in between. This CDR3 has 16 residues. The chain's CDR3 is CASTLSGQRTYNEQFF. The CDR3, as DNA: TGTGCCAGCACCCTGTCCGGGCAGCGAACCTACAATGAGCAGTTCTTC.

This chain uses TRBV5-4 with TRBJ2-7; D may be TRBD2 (5 bases). Germline V lookup: CDR1 SGHNT, CDR2 YYREEE (reference sequence). Trimming took 0 bases from V and 6 from J, leaving 13 bases between them. The CDR3 length is 14 residues. The CDR3 DNA reads TGTGCCAGCAGCTTGGACAGACTGGCGGGCGAGCAGTACTTC. Protein: CASSLDRLAGEQYF.

The chain is built from TRBV30 and TRBJ1-2; tentative D call: TRBD1 (5 bases). Trimming stripped 7 bases from V and 4 bases from J, with 16 bases between. Germline loops: CDR1 GTSNPN, CDR2 SVGIG (reference sequence). The CDR3 is made up of 13 amino acids. In DNA, the CDR3 is TGTGCCTCCGGGCGCGGGGGACCCTATGGCTACACCTTC. Encoded protein: CASGRGGPYGYTF.

This sequence joins TRBV6-6 and TRBJ2-7, with D possibly being TRBD1 (5 bases). V was clipped by 5 bases and J by 2 bases, with 7 bases between them. Germline lookup yields CDR1 MNHNY and CDR2 SVGAGI (reference sequence). This CDR3 is built from 12 residues. Written as DNA, the CDR3 is TGTGCCAGCAGTCAAGGGGCCTACGAGCAGTACTTC. Translated: CASSQGAYEQYF.

This chain uses TRBV5-1 with TRBJ2-3; TRBD1 matches at 8 bases. Germline loops: CDR1 SGHRS, CDR2 YFSETQ. This CDR3 is 15 amino acids long. Losses at the gene ends were 2 bases for V and 3 bases for J; bases not matched to a gene: 5. The DNA for the CDR3 is TGCGCCAGCAGCTTTAGGGGGACAGGAACAGATACGCAGTATTTT. It is translated as CASSFRGTGTDTQYF.

The chain uses TRBV19 and TRBJ1-4; tentative D call: TRBD1 (5 bases). CDR1 and CDR2 (germline): LNHDA, SQIVND (reference sequence). The length of the CDR3 is 15 residues. The germline V and J ends were trimmed by 4 bases and 6 bases, with 15 bases remaining between them. CDR3 bases: TGTGCCAGTAGTAGCCTATCCGGGGGGGATGAAAAACTGTTTTTT. Encoded protein: CASSSLSGGDEKLFF.